This T cell receptor beta chain was captured in a study of long-term antiretroviral therapy in people with HIV. Overall study findings and caveats: Clonal expansions arising prior to ART prevailed in the repertoire at every time point. Subsequent to ART, diversity was augmented yet persisted below that of transplant donor controls.

As to this clone: The antigen remains unidentified.

Version v3.0 of the immunoSEQ assay was performed at survey level. For each individual sample, sequencing targeted roughly 35,000-55,000 T-cell genomes. Sequencing used immunoSEQ multiplex PCR; TCRdb keeps in-frame clones, though not all of them. The sample records more than 15,000 clones, over 75% being singletons. The CDR3 spans 13 residues. Germline CDR1 and CDR2: LNHDA and SQIVND (reference sequence). Trimming removed 6 bases from V and 5 bases from J, with 10 bases in between. The clonotype originates from a man between 60 and 75 years old with HIV. This material consisted of unsorted PBMCs, taken 0.3 years after starting antiretroviral therapy. This chain connects TRBV19 to TRBJ1-4; D call uncertain. CDR3 protein: CASRRADNEKLFF. As DNA, the CDR3 is TGTGCCAGTAGACGGGCCGACAATGAAAAACTGTTTTTT.